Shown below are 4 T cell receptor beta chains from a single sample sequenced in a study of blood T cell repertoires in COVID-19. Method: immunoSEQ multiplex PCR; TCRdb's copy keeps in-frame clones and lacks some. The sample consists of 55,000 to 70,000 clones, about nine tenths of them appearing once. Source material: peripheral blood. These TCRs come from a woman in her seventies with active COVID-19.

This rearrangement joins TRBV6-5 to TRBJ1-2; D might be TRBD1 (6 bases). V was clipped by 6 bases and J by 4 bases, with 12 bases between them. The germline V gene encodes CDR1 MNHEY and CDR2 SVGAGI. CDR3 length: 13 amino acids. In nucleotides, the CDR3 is TGTGCCAGCAGCCTGGGACACTCCTATGGCTACACCTTC. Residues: CASSLGHSYGYTF.

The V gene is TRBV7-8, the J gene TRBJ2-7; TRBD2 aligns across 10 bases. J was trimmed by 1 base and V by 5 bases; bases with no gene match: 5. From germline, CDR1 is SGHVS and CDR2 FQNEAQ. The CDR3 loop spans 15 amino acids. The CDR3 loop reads CASSPLLAGSYEQYF. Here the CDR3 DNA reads TGTGCCAGCAGCCCCCTACTAGCGGGGTCCTACGAGCAGTACTTC.

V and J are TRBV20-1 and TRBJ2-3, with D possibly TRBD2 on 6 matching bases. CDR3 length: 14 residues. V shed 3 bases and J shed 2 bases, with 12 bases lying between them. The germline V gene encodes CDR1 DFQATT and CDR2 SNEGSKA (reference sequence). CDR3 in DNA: TGCAGTGCTAGTTTTCTAGCGCCCACAGATACGCAGTATTTT. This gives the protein CSASFLAPTDTQYF.

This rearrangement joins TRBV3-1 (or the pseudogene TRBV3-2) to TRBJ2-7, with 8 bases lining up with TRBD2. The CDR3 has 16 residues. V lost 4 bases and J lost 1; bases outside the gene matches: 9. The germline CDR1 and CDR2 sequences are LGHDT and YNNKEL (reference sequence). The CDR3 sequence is CASSPAWGGRSYEQYF. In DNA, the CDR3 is TGTGCCAGCAGCCCCGCGTGGGGCGGGAGGTCCTACGAGCAGTACTTC.